One T cell receptor beta chain is described in this entry. The data were produced by immunoSEQ multiplex PCR, yet TCRdb's version contains in-frame clones alone and is incomplete. This sample has around 100,000 clones, with about 89% found just once. This sample stems from a study of control samples from healthy donors and cancer patients. The CDR3 covers 12 residues. Trimming removed 8 bases at V and 0 bases at J, with 7 bases between. In germline, CDR1 is SNHLY, CDR2 FYNNEI. This chain connects TRBV2 to TRBJ1-1; a possible D gene is TRBD1 (5 bases). The source material was PBMCs. The sequence derives from a man in his 60s with lung cancer. CDR3 loop: CASLRVNTEAFF. The CDR3 region has the DNA TGTGCCAGCCTCAGGGTGAACACTGAAGCTTTCTTT.